This T cell receptor beta chain appears in the sequencing data of a study of T cell responses to AZD1222 COVID-19 vaccine. Assay used: immunoSEQ multiplex PCR; TCRdb lists only in-frame clones, some missing. The table records roughly 150,000 clones, 87% of them present only once. Analyses pooled second doses at about 4 or about 12 weeks. CDR3 length: 12 residues. Germline V lookup: CDR1 LNHNV, CDR2 YYDKDF (reference sequence). V lost 8 bases and J lost 4, with 11 bases in between. Study-wide results and caveats: Among the donors, most were white British and more were female, and clonal diversity was possibly underestimated. After two AZD1222 doses, spike-specific TCR breadth and depth rose versus day 0. Researchers took repertoire samples only after the peak T cell response had come.

Worth noting for this clone: Its cognate antigen is unknown.

This specimen consisted of peripheral blood, obtained 28 days after the second AZD1222 dose. The chain is built from TRBV15 and TRBJ1-2, with unresolved D. The receptor was isolated from an adult who received the AZD1222 COVID-19 vaccine. The CDR3 loop is CATRYGSYGYTF. CDR3 sequence (DNA): TGTGCCACCCGGTATGGCAGCTATGGCTACACCTTC.